Here is one T cell receptor beta chain with its context. These data originate in a study of blood T cell repertoires in COVID-19. Study context: The United States, Italy and Spain supplied acute and convalescent COVID-19 samples. PBMCs, B-cell-depleted T cells, or T cells provided the cDNA or gDNA that made up the material.

TCRdb keeps only in-frame clones here, not all; method: immunoSEQ multiplex PCR. The data show over 150,000 clones, about 86% seen once. This CDR3 contains 15 residues. V dropped 4 bases and J dropped 7 bases, with 14 bases sitting between them. The V gene's germline CDR1 is LGHNA and CDR2 YSLEER. Everyone who took part was about 18 to 90 years old, and they came from 24 US areas. Cohort 3 donors counted as recovered after two negative PCRs, clearance, or resolved symptoms. This receptor was taken from a man aged 50 or older who had recovered from COVID-19. This chain uses TRBV4-3 with TRBJ1-6; D is undetermined. The sequencing sample was made of PBMCs or T cells enriched from blood (not recorded which). In DNA form, the CDR3 reads TGCGCCAGCAGCCCGGCGGGGAATAGCAATTCACCCCTCCACTTT. This translates into CASSPAGNSNSPLHF.